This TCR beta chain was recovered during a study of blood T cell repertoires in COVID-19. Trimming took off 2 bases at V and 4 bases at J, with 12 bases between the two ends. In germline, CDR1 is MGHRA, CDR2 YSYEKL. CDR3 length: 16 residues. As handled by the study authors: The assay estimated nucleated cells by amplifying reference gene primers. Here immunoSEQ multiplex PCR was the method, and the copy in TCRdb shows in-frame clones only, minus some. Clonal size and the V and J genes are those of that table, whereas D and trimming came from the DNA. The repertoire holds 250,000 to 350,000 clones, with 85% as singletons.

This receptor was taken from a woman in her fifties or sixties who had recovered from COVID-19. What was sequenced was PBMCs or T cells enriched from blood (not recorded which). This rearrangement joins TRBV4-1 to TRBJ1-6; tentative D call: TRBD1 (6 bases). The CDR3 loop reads CASSQNRALYNSPLHF. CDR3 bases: TGCGCCAGCAGCCAAAACAGGGCCTTGTATAATTCACCCCTCCACTTT.